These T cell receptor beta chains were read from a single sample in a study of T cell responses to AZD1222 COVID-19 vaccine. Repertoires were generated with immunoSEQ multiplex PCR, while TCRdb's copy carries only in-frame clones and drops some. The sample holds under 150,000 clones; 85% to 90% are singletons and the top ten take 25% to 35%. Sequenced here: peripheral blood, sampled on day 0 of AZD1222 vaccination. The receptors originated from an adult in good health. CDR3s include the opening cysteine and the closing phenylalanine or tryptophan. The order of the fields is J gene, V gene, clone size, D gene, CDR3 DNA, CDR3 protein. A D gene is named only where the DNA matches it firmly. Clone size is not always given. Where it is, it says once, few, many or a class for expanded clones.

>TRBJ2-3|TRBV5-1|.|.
TGCGCCAGCAGCGGATCGGGGTTTCTCGGCACAGATACGCAGTATTTT
CASSGSGFLGTDTQYF
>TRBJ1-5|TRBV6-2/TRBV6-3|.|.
TGTGCCAGCAGTTGGCACAGGGATAGCAATCAGCCCCAGCATTTT
CASSWHRDSNQPQHF
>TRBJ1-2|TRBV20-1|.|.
TGCAGTGCCAGGGCTGATGGCTACACCTTC
CSARADGYTF
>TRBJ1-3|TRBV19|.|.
TGTGCCAGTAGTACCGGCGGGGGAAACACCATATATTTT
CASSTGGGNTIYF
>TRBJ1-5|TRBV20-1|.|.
TGCAGTGCTAGTCCCTCCGGGACTGATAATCAGCCCCAGCATTTT
CSASPSGTDNQPQHF
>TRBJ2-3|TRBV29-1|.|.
TGCAGCGTTGGGGGTACGCAGTATTTT
CSVGGTQYF
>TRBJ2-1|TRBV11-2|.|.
TGTGCCAGCAGCTTAGGGGCCTCCTCTGTAACGAATGAGCAGTTCTTC
CASSLGASSVTNEQFF
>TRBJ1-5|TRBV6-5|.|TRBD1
TGTGCCAGCGGGACAGGGGATTATCAGCCCCAGCATTTT
CASGTGDYQPQHF
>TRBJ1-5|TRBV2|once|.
TGTGCCAGCAGTGAAATGGGGAGCAATCAGCCCCAGCATTTT
CASSEMGSNQPQHF
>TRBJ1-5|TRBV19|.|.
TGTGCCAGTAGTCACGGATGGGGCAATCAGCCCCAGCATTTT
CASSHGWGNQPQHF
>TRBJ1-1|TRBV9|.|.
TGTGCCAGCAGCCGAGAGGGGGGGCCAGCTTTCTTT
CASSREGGPAFF
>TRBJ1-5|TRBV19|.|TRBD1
TGTGCCAGTCACCGGGACAGGGAAGGTCAGCCCCAGCATTTT
CASHRDREGQPQHF
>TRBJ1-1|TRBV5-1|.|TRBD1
TGCGCCAGCAGCTTGGACTCAGGGGGCACTGAAGCTTTCTTT
CASSLDSGGTEAFF
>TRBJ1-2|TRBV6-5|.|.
TGTGCCAAGGGGGGTAGGAACTATGGCTACACCTTC
CAKGGRNYGYTF
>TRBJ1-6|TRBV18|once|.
TGTGCCAGCTCACGGGCAGAGAATTCACCCCTCCACTTT
CASSRAENSPLHF
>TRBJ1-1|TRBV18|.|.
TGTGCCAGCTCACCCAGGACGGGGTCGAACACTGAAGCTTTCTTT
CASSPRTGSNTEAFF
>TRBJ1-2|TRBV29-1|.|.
TGCAGCGTTGATGCCGGGGCGGGGAAGGGGAACTATGGCTACACCTTC
CSVDAGAGKGNYGYTF
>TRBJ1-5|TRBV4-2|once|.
TGTGCCAGCAGCCAAGATAGGGGACAGCCCCAGCATTTT
CASSQDRGQPQHF
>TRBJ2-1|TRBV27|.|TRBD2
TGTGCCAGCAGTTTGCTGACTAGCGGGAGTAATGAGCAGTTCTTC
CASSLLTSGSNEQFF
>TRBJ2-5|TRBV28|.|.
TGTGCCAGCAAAGGGGGGATCGGCCACGAGACCCAGTACTTC
CASKGGIGHETQYF
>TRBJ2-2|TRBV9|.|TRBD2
TGTGCCAGCAGCGTGGCGGGGGGATTAAACACCGGGGAGCTGTTTTTT
CASSVAGGLNTGELFF
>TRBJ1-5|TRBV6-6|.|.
TGTGCCAGCAGGGAACAGGCGGGGAGCAATCAGCCCCAGCATTTT
CASREQAGSNQPQHF
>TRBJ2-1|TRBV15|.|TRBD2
TGTGCCACCAGCAGAGGGCGGGGGAGAGCTAATGAGCAGTTCTTC
CATSRGRGRANEQFF
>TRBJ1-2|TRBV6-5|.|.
TGTGCCAGCAGTTACTCGCCGAGAACGCCTGAGGATGGCTACACCTTC
CASSYSPRTPEDGYTF